The clone carrying this T cell receptor beta chain was observed a few times. Its antigen is not known. The data derive from a study of T cell repertoires in cytomegalovirus infection. Study context: HLA-B-restricted CMV epitopes that are well studied were used alongside recently identified HLA-C-restricted ones. Both CMV infection and a matching HLA type were indicated by public TCR beta signatures.

With V trimmed by 6 bases and J by 3 bases, 6 bases remained unmatched. Germline V gene data show CDR1 as LNHDA and CDR2 as SQIVND (reference sequence). The CDR3 totals 15 residues. In TCRdb, the reads were re-called with MiXCR into one record per CDR3 protein. The table lists approximately 76,000 distinct CDR3 sequences, 24% of them singletons. General observations from the study: In two of eight donors, the top clonotype was HLA-C-restricted CMV-specific. Pooled public TCR beta family frequency picked out CMV carriers with the relevant HLA.

The clonotype was recovered from a human donor in good health (CMV status not recorded). Some clones in this sample may be carry-over from other donors' samples. The chain employs TRBV19 and TRBJ2-2; 8 bases agree with TRBD1. Material: CD8+ T cells from cultured PBMCs, obtained from culture after CMV antigen stimulation. The CDR3 coding sequence is TGTGCCAGTAGGGCGGGGACAGGATACACCGGGGAGCTGTTTTTT. Residues: CASRAGTGYTGELFF.